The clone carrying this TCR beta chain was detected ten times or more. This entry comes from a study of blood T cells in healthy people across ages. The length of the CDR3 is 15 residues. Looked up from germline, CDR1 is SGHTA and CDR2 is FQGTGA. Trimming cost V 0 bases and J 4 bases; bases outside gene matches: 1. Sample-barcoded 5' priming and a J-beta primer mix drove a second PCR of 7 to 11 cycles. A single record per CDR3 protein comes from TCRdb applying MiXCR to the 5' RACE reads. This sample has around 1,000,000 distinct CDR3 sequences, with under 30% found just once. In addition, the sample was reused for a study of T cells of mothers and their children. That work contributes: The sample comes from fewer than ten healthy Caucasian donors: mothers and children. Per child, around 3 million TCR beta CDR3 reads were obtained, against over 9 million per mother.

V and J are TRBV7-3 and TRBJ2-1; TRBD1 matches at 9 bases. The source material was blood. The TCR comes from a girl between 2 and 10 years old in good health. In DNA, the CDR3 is TGTGCCAGCAGCTTAACCGGGACAGGGTACAATGAGCAGTTCTTC. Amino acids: CASSLTGTGYNEQFF.